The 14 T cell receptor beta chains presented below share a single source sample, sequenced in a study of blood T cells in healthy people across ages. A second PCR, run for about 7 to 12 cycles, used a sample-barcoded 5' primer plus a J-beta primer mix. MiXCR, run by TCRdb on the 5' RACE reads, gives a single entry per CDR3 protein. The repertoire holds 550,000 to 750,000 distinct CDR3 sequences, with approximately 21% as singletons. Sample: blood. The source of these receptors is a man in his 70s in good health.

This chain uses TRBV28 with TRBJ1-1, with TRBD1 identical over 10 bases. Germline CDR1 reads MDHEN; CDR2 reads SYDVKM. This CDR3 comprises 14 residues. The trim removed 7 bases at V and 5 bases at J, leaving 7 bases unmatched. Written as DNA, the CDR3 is TGTGCCAGCACCCCGAGACAGGGGGCTACTGAAGCTTTCTTT. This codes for CASTPRQGATEAFF. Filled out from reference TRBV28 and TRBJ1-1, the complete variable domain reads DVKVTQSSRYLVKRTGEKVFLECVQDMDHENMFWYRQDPGLGLRLIYFSYDVKMKEKGDIPEGYSVSREKKERFSLILESASTNQTSMYLCASTPRQGATEAFFGQGTRLTVV.

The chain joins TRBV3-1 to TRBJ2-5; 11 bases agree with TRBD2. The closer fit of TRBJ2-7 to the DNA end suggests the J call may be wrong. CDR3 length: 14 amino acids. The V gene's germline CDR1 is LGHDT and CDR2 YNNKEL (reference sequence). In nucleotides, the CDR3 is TGTGCCAGCAGTCAACTAGCGGGAGAGGGCGAGCAGTACTTC. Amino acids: CASSQLAGEGEQYF.

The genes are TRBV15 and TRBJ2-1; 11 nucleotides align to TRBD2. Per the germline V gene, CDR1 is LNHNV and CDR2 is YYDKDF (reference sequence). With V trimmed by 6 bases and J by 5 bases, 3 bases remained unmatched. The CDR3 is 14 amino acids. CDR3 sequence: CATRGTSGNNEQFF. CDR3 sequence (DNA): TGTGCCACCAGGGGGACTAGCGGTAACAATGAGCAGTTCTTC.

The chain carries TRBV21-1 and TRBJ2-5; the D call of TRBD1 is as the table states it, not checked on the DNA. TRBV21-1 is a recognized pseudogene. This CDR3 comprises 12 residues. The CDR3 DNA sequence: TGTGCCAGCAGCACTCTAGACAGGGACAAGTACTTC. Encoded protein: CASSTLDRDKYF.

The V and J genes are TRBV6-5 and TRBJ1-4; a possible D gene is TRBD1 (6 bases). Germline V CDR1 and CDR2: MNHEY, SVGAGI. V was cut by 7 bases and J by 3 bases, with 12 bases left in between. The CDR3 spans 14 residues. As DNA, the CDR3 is TGTGCCAGCACCAAAGGGGGTTCTAATGAAAAACTGTTTTTT. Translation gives CASTKGGSNEKLFF.

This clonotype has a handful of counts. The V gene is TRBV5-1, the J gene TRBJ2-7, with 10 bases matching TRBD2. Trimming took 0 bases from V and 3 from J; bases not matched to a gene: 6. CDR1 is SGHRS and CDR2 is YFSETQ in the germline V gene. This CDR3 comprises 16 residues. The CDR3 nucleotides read TGCGCCAGCAGCTTGGTGGCTAGCGGGAGAGACTACGAGCAGTACTTC. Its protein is CASSLVASGRDYEQYF.

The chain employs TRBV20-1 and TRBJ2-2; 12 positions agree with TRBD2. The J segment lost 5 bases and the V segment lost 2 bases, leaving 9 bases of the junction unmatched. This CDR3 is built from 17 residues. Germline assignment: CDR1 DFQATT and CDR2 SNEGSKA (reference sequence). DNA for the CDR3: TGCAGTGCTAGATTGGGGGCTAGCGGGAGGGGAACCGGGGAGCTGTTTTTT. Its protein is CSARLGASGRGTGELFF.

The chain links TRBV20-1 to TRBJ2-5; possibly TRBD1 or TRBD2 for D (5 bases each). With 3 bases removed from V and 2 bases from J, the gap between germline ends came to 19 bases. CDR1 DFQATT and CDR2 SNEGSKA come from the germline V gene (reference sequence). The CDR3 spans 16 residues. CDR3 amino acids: CSARDMGELVQETQYF. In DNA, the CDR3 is TGCAGTGCTAGGGATATGGGGGAGCTTGTACAAGAGACCCAGTACTTC.

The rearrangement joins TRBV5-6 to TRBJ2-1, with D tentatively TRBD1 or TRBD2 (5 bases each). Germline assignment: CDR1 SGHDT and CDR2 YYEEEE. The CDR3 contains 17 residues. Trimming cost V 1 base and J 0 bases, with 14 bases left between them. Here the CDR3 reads CASSLRGAGHSYNEQFF. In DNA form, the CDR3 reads TGTGCCAGCAGCTTGAGAGGGGCCGGACACTCCTACAATGAGCAGTTCTTC. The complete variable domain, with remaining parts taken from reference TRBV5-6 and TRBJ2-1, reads DAGVTQSPTHLIKTRGQQVTLRCSPKSGHDTVSWYQQALGQGPQFIFQYYEEEERQRGNFPDRFSGHQFPNYSSELNVNALLLGDSALYLCASSLRGAGHSYNEQFFGPGTRLTVL.

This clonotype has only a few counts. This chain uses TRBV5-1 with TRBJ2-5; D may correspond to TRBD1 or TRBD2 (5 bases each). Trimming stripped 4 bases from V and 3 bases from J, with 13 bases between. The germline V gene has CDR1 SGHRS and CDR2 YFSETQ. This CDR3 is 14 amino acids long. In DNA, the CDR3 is TGCGCCAGCAGCACCGGGACCGGGAAAGAGACCCAGTACTTC. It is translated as CASSTGTGKETQYF.

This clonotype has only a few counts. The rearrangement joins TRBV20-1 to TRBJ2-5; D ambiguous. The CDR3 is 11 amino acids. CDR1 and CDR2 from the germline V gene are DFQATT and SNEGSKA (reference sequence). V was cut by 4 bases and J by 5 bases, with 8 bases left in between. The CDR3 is CSAKLGETQYF. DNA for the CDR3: TGCAGTGCTAAACTGGGGGAGACCCAGTACTTC.

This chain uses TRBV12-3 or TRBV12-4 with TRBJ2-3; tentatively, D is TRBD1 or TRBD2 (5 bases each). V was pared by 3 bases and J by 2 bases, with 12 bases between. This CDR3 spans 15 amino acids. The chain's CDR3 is CASSLMRGATDTQYF. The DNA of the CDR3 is TGTGCCAGCAGTTTGATGAGAGGGGCCACAGATACGCAGTATTTT.

In DNA, the CDR3 is TGTGCCAGTGAAGGGGATACGCAGTATTTT. Protein sequence: CASEGDTQYF. The V gene is TRBV19, the J gene TRBJ2-3; D is ambiguous. This CDR3 is 10 amino acids long. V was shortened by 8 bases and J by 6 bases, with 6 bases between the two germline ends. Germline CDR1 is LNHDA and CDR2 is SQIVND (reference sequence).

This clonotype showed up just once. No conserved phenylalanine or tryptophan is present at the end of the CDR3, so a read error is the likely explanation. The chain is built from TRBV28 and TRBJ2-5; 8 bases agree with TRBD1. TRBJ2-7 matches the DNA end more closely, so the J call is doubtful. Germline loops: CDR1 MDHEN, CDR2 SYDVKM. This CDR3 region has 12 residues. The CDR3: CATSDRVDEQYL. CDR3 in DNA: TGTGCCACCTCGGACAGGGTGGACGAGCAGTACCTC.